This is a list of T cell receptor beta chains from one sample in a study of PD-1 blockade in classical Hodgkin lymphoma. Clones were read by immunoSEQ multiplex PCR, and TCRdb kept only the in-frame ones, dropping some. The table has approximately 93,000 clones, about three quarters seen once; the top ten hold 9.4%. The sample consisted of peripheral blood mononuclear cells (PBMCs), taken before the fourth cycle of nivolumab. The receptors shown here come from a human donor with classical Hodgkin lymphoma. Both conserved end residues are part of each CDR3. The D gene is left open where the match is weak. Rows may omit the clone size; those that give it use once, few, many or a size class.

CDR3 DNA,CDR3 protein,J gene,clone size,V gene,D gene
TGTGCCAGCAGCCACCGGGAGGGACAGCCAGACAATGAGCAGTTCTTC,CASSHREGQPDNEQFF,TRBJ2-1,few,TRBV7-2,NA
TGCGCCAGCAGCCCCGGGGGGAACTTCGATGGCTACACCTTC,CASSPGGNFDGYTF,TRBJ1-2,NA,TRBV5-1,NA
TGTGCTAGTGGCCTACAGGGGAACACAGATACGCAGTATTTT,CASGLQGNTDTQYF,TRBJ2-3,NA,TRBV12-5,TRBD1
TGCGCCAGCAGCTTCCAGTTATCGGGGGTCTATGGCTACACCTTC,CASSFQLSGVYGYTF,TRBJ1-2,NA,TRBV5-1,NA
TGTGCCAGCAGTTTAATAGGGGTCGGCGAGCAGTACTTC,CASSLIGVGEQYF,TRBJ2-7,NA,TRBV28,NA
TGTGCCAGCAGTGAATGGGCCTTGACCCAGTACTTC,CASSEWALTQYF,TRBJ2-5,NA,TRBV2,NA
TGTGCCAGCAGTCGGGACCGCGGGGTGGACACTGAAGCTTTCTTT,CASSRDRGVDTEAFF,TRBJ1-1,NA,TRBV6-5,NA
TGTGCCAGCAGAGAACCGGGACAGGGTTTTTACGAGCAGTACTTC,CASREPGQGFYEQYF,TRBJ2-7,NA,TRBV28,TRBD1
TGTGCCAGTACACGACTTTTCTCTAGCACAGATACGCAGTATTTT,CASTRLFSSTDTQYF,TRBJ2-3,once,TRBV19,NA
TGTGCCAGCAGCTTAGAAAGACAGGGCCTTGGAAACACCATATATTTT,CASSLERQGLGNTIYF,TRBJ1-3,NA,TRBV7-2,TRBD1
TGTGCCAGCACGCAGGGGGGATACGGCTACACCTTC,CASTQGGYGYTF,TRBJ1-2,NA,TRBV9,TRBD1
TGTGCCAGCAGCGGGACAGGGGTAGGGGCTAACTATGGCTACACCTTC,CASSGTGVGANYGYTF,TRBJ1-2,NA,TRBV6-6,TRBD1
TGTGCCAGCAGTTTCGGGACTGAAGCTTTCTTT,CASSFGTEAFF,TRBJ1-1,NA,TRBV27,NA
TGTGCCGAGCGACGGGGGAACACTGGGAACTACGAGCAGTACTTC,CAERRGNTGNYEQYF,TRBJ2-7,NA,TRBV7-2,NA
TGCGCCAGCAGCTTGGATCGGGCTAGGGGGTTTATTTATGAGCAGTTCTTC,CASSLDRARGFIYEQFF,TRBJ2-1,NA,TRBV5-1,NA
TGCGCCAGCAGCCAAGTAGAGTCGGGCAGGGCCCAGTACTTC,CASSQVESGRAQYF,TRBJ2-7,few,TRBV4-3,NA
TGTGCCAGCAGTGAAGGATACACTGAAGCTTTCTTT,CASSEGYTEAFF,TRBJ1-1,once,TRBV6-1,NA
TGCGCCAGCAGCCAAGTTGGCGGGATTCCGGGCTACACCTTC,CASSQVGGIPGYTF,TRBJ1-2,NA,TRBV4-3,NA
TGCGCCAGCAGCTTGGAGACGGGGCAGGCTAATGAAAAACTGTTTTTT,CASSLETGQANEKLFF,TRBJ1-4,once,TRBV5-1,NA
TGTGCCAGCAGTGCCCGGGGACAGAAGGATCCCTACGAGCAGTACTTC,CASSARGQKDPYEQYF,TRBJ2-7,NA,TRBV25-1,TRBD1
TGTGCCAGCAGTGCTGCCTCCGGGGACGAGCAGTACTTC,CASSAASGDEQYF,TRBJ2-7,NA,TRBV6-6,NA